This T cell receptor beta chain originates from a study of cytomegalovirus exposure and HLA in healthy donors. Study details: From about 180 million T cells, an earlier analysis saw around 120 million unique TCR beta sequences.

Looked up from germline, CDR1 is SGHNT and CDR2 is YYREEE (reference sequence). The CDR3 is 13 residues long. V was trimmed by 0 bases and J by 2 bases, leaving 6 bases between them. PCR employed 60 Vbeta and 13 Jbeta primers. Profiled with immunoSEQ multiplex PCR; TCRdb holds only in-frame clones, not every one. The sample yields over 100,000 clones, 80% to 85% seen once. Notes on the study in general: The dataset shows that most TCR sequences were rare, while some public TCRs occurred in many donors.

Note on this clone: The antigen is undetermined.

The receptor comes from a man in his thirties or forties in good health and CMV-seropositive. The chain couples TRBV5-4 to TRBJ2-7; D call uncertain. Sequencing was carried out using PBMCs. The CDR3 sequence is CASSLDMTYEQYF. The CDR3 nucleotides are TGTGCCAGCAGCTTGGACATGACCTACGAGCAGTACTTC.